This record looks at one T cell receptor beta chain sequence and its context. Compared with germline, one end of the junction differs, possibly owing to a read error. TCRdb analysed the PCR reads with MiXCR anew, one entry per CDR3 protein. The table includes about half a million distinct CDR3 sequences, around a fifth detected once. This specimen comes from a study of molecular identifiers for immune sequencing clone quantification. The sample was naive CD8+ T cells from blood, with Jurkat cell RNA spiked in. Regarding subset: FACS-sorted CD8+CD4-CCR7+CD45RA+ naive T cells. The receptor comes from a human donor in good health. Some libraries in this study had Jurkat cell RNA spiked in.

The CDR3 reads CAWSVSLYGHTF. In nucleotides, the CDR3 is TGTGCCTGGAGTGTAAGCCTATATGGCCACACCTTC. The chain joins TRBV30 to TRBJ1-2; D unresolved. Germline V gene lookup returns CDR1 GTSNPN and CDR2 SVGIG (reference sequence). The CDR3 has 12 amino acids.